This T cell receptor (beta chain) emerged from a study of T cells in Graves' hyperthyroidism and ophthalmopathy. Study-level information: Peripheral blood was drawn at first diagnosis, prior to all treatment.

V lost 2 bases to trimming and J lost 0 bases; unmatched junction nucleotides: 10. Germline values: CDR1 DFQATT, CDR2 SNEGSKA (reference sequence). The CDR3 has 17 amino acids. This clonotype came up many times. Its antigen is not known. Exclusions: uncontrolled infection, other autoimmune disease, pregnancy, lactation. Blood from later-ophthalmopathy patients was taken at first hyperthyroidism diagnosis. There were TCR beta CDR3 regions amplified from RNA transcripts. Using the HTBI primer set, a first-round RT-PCR was run on the TCR CDR3. TCRdb redid the calling of the multiplex PCR reads with MiXCR, one entry per CDR3 protein. Of 270,000 or so distinct CDR3 sequences detected, 13% to 15% appear once; the ten largest clones hold around 30%. Notes on the study in general: With a median lead of about six months before onset, the model predicted ophthalmopathy.

Material for sequencing was blood. The V gene is TRBV20-1, the J gene TRBJ2-3, with 8 bases matching TRBD2. This sequence was found in a woman aged 45-60 years with Graves' hyperthyroidism that later progressed to Graves' ophthalmopathy. The chain's CDR3 is CSARLVDSSGSTDTQYF. CDR3 in DNA: TGCAGTGCTAGACTAGTTGACTCTAGCGGGAGCACAGATACGCAGTATTTT.